A single sample gave rise to the 5 T cell receptor beta chains below, sequenced in a study of neoadjuvant nivolumab and ipilimumab in lung cancer. Sequencing was performed with immunoSEQ multiplex PCR; in TCRdb, only in-frame clones are kept and a portion is missing. The table records under 20,000 clones, around 87% of them present only once. The sequences come from peripheral blood, collected before neoadjuvant nivolumab, alone or with ipilimumab. All receptors come from an adult with non-small cell lung cancer.

This clone was detected only a few times. This chain links TRBV4-1 with TRBJ2-1, with D possibly being TRBD2 (5 bases). The CDR3 spans 16 residues. V lost 3 bases, J lost 3 bases, and 15 bases lay in between. Germline V CDR1 and CDR2: MGHRA, YSYEKL. CDR3 sequence reads: CASSQLDLFVYNEQFF. The CDR3 DNA reads TGCGCCAGCAGCCAGTTGGACTTATTCGTCTACAATGAGCAGTTCTTC.

This clone appeared a few times. The J gene is TRBJ2-1, the V gene TRBV11-3; TRBD2 matches at 11 bases. The ends lost 5 bases at V and 8 bases at J; junction bases unmatched: 8. This CDR3 is built from 15 residues. From germline, CDR1 is SGHNT and CDR2 YENEEA. The CDR3 is CASSPGTSGRDEQFF. Written as DNA, the CDR3 is TGTGCCAGCAGCCCGGGGACTAGCGGTAGGGATGAGCAGTTCTTC.

The chain employs TRBV5-1 and TRBJ1-3; 8 bases map to TRBD1. The germline V gene has CDR1 SGHRS and CDR2 YFSETQ. This CDR3 region has 14 residues. After removal of 4 bases from V and 2 bases from J, the junction contained 2 bases not matched to a gene. This CDR3 is CASSPDRAGNTIYF. The DNA of the CDR3 is TGCGCCAGCAGCCCGGACAGGGCTGGAAACACCATATATTTT.

The rearrangement joins TRBV19 to TRBJ2-3; D not resolved. Trimming cost V 5 bases and J 4 bases, with 10 bases left between them. CDR1 and CDR2 (germline): LNHDA, SQIVND (reference sequence). This CDR3 has 13 amino acids. CDR3 sequence: CASSVTLSDTQYF. The CDR3 region has the DNA TGTGCCAGTAGTGTGACCCTATCAGATACGCAGTATTTT.

This chain uses TRBV10-3 with TRBJ2-7; 9 bases agree with TRBD1. J lost 6 bases, V lost 7 bases, and 7 bases had no gene match. The CDR3 is 13 residues long. The germline CDR1 and CDR2 sequences are ENHRY and SYGVKD. CDR3 nucleotides: TGTGCCATCACGGGACAGGGTATCAGCGAGCAGTACTTC. It codes for CAITGQGISEQYF.